Shown below are 30 T cell receptor beta chains from a single sample sequenced in a study of blood T cell repertoires in COVID-19 (TCRdb year 2020). Library prep was done by the immunoSEQ multiplex PCR assay. This is the immuneACCESS table as TCRdb keeps it, with only in-frame sequences that have V and J called. A part of the clones is gone; compared with another copy, unresolved V genes explain less than half, and the rest is unexplained. Within this sample are about 200,000 clones, with 83% of them counted one time only. The ten top clones hold 7% to 10% of the sample. The specimen sequenced was peripheral blood. The receptors here all came from a woman aged 50 to 60 with acute or convalescent COVID-19.

This rearrangement joins TRBV19 to TRBJ1-6; 7 bases agree with TRBD1. The germline CDR1 and CDR2 sequences are LNHDA and SQIVND (reference sequence). The CDR3 contains 15 residues. After removal of 5 bases from V and 8 bases from J, the junction contained 9 bases not matched to a gene. As DNA, the CDR3 is TGTGCCAGTAGTTCACACAGGGGCAGAGATTCACCCCTCCACTTT. Translation: CASSSHRGRDSPLHF.

This sequence joins TRBV27 and TRBJ1-1; possible D gene TRBD1, 6 bases. The CDR3 has 14 residues. The germline gives CDR1 MNHEY, CDR2 SMNVEV (reference sequence). V lost 6 bases and J 4 bases, leaving 15 bases between the germline ends. The CDR3: CASRRDRSGTEAFF. Written as DNA, the CDR3 is TGTGCCAGCAGACGTGACAGGTCGGGCACTGAAGCTTTCTTT.

The J gene is TRBJ1-4, the V gene TRBV10-3; TRBD1 matches at 8 bases. Per the germline V gene, CDR1 is ENHRY and CDR2 is SYGVKD. CDR3 length equals 13 residues. With 9 bases clipped from V and 8 bases from J, the junction kept 8 bases outside the gene matches. CDR3 bases: TGTGCCATTGGACAGGGTCTAGAGGAAAAACTGTTTTTT. It encodes CAIGQGLEEKLFF.

This chain connects TRBV7-2 to TRBJ2-7, with 9 bases matching TRBD2. The CDR3 runs 17 residues. With V trimmed by 4 bases and J by 2 bases, 12 bases remained unmatched. CDR1 and CDR2 from the germline V gene are SGHTA and FQGNSA. Here the CDR3 reads CASSSTRPAGGPYEQYF. CDR3 DNA: TGTGCCAGCAGCTCTACCCGACCCGCGGGAGGGCCCTACGAGCAGTACTTC. The whole variable domain, filled in from reference TRBV7-2 and TRBJ2-7, reads GAGVSQSPSNKVTEKGKDVELRCDPISGHTALYWYRQSLGQGLEFLIYFQGNSAPDKSGLPSDRFSAERTGGSVSTLTIQRTQQEDSAVYLCASSSTRPAGGPYEQYFGPGTRLTVT.

The chain links TRBV6-5 to TRBJ1-1; 7 bases fit TRBD1. J was trimmed by 0 bases and V by 9 bases; bases with no gene match: 7. The V gene's germline CDR1 is MNHEY and CDR2 SVGAGI. CDR3 length equals 14 residues. The DNA for the CDR3 is TGTGCCAGTATAACGACAGGGATGAACACTGAAGCTTTCTTT. Translated, it gives CASITTGMNTEAFF.

This clone was observed a few times. The chain is built from TRBV7-4 and TRBJ2-7; TRBD2 aligns across 11 bases. V dropped 9 bases and J dropped 6; count of bases not matched to a gene: 10. The CDR3 has 14 residues. Germline CDR1 reads SGHVT; CDR2 reads SQSDAQ. The CDR3 DNA reads TGTGCCAGATCACAATTACTAGCGGGAGTCGAGCAGTACTTC. Encoded protein: CARSQLLAGVEQYF.

J is TRBJ2-7 and V is TRBV7-9, with 8 bases that match TRBD2. CDR1 and CDR2 (germline): SEHNR, FQNEAQ (reference sequence). V shed 8 bases and J 1 base; nucleotides not matched to a gene: 7. The CDR3 length is 14 residues. The CDR3 DNA reads as TGTGCCAGCGCTGAGGCGGGAGGTTCCTACGAGCAGTACTTC. Protein product: CASAEAGGSYEQYF.

This sequence joins TRBV4-1 and TRBJ2-5; unclear D gene. Trimming shortened V by 0 bases and J by 4 bases, and 9 bases separated the two germline ends. This CDR3 contains 14 residues. Germline values: CDR1 MGHRA, CDR2 YSYEKL. CDR3 DNA sequence: TGCGCCAGCAGCCAAGATGCTATGAGAGAGACCCAGTACTTC. As protein: CASSQDAMRETQYF.

The chain is built from TRBV20-1 and TRBJ1-1; D is undetermined. Germline CDR1 and CDR2: DFQATT and SNEGSKA (reference sequence). This CDR3 is 11 amino acids long. V was pared by 5 bases and J by 1 base, with 5 bases between. CDR3 sequence: CSAGQNTEAFF. The CDR3 nucleotides are TGCAGTGCTGGGCAGAACACTGAAGCTTTCTTT.

V is TRBV5-1 and J is TRBJ1-4; 8 nucleotides match TRBD1. This CDR3 spans 14 amino acids. Germline V gives CDR1 SGHRS, CDR2 YFSETQ. The ends lost 4 bases at V and 4 bases at J; junction bases unmatched: 3. CDR3 in DNA: TGCGCCAGCAGCCCGGGACAGGATAATGAAAAACTGTTTTTT. Translated, it gives CASSPGQDNEKLFF.

The rearrangement uses TRBV12-3 or TRBV12-4 and TRBJ2-7, with 10 bases lining up with TRBD2. Trimming cost V 8 bases and J 3 bases; bases outside gene matches: 4. This CDR3 comprises 13 residues. Here the CDR3 DNA reads TGTGCCAGCGCCCCTAGCGGGAGCTACGAGCAGTACTTC. Protein sequence: CASAPSGSYEQYF.

The table lists this clone with a few counts. CDR3 sequence reads: CASSTQSDRGLYEQYF. As DNA, the CDR3 is TGTGCCAGTAGTACCCAGTCGGACAGGGGGCTGTACGAGCAGTACTTC. The V gene is TRBV19, the J gene TRBJ2-7; 11 nucleotides align to TRBD1. The length of the CDR3 is 16 residues. V was pared by 4 bases and J by 4 bases, with 9 bases of the junction left unmatched. Germline V gives CDR1 LNHDA, CDR2 SQIVND (reference sequence).

The V and J genes are TRBV18 and TRBJ2-1, with D possibly TRBD1 on 6 matching bases. This CDR3 is built from 14 residues. The germline CDR1 and CDR2 sequences are KGHSH and LQKENI. Trimming left V 2 bases short and J 12 bases short, with 17 bases between. The CDR3 here is CASSPSAGAEWQFF. The DNA of the CDR3 is TGTGCCAGCTCACCATCCGCAGGGGCCGAGTGGCAGTTCTTC.

The rearrangement links TRBV28 to TRBJ1-5, with TRBD1 matching 10 bases. This CDR3 contains 16 residues. Germline V CDR1 and CDR2: MDHEN, SYDVKM. Trimming at V came to 5 bases and at J to 3 bases, leaving 7 bases not matched to a gene. The CDR3: CASSRRTGGSNQPQHF. In DNA, the CDR3 is TGTGCCAGCAGTAGGCGGACAGGGGGTTCCAATCAGCCCCAGCATTTT.

The CDR3 sequence: CASQPSGSGQADTQYF. For the CDR3, the DNA is TGTGCTAGTCAACCTAGCGGGAGTGGTCAAGCAGATACGCAGTATTTT. This chain joins TRBV12-5 and TRBJ2-3; the match to TRBD2 covers 10 bases. V lost 8 bases to trimming and J lost 4 bases; unmatched junction nucleotides: 12. This CDR3 region has 16 residues. Germline V lookup: CDR1 LGHNT, CDR2 FRNRAP.

This clone has only one observation. The V gene is TRBV3-1 (or the pseudogene TRBV3-2), the J gene TRBJ2-7, with 8 bases lining up with TRBD2. V lost 0 bases to trimming and J lost 1 base; unmatched junction nucleotides: 5. Germline CDR1 reads LGHDT; CDR2 reads YNNKEL (reference sequence). CDR3 length equals 16 residues. This CDR3 is CASSQDVSGDSYEQYF. In nucleotides, the CDR3 is TGTGCCAGCAGCCAAGATGTTAGCGGGGATTCCTACGAGCAGTACTTC.

Remarks on this clone: The limits of the CDR3 on the DNA are not certain, so only TCRdb's listed CDR3 is given. The chain joins TRBV2 to TRBJ2-1; TRBD2, the table's D call, lacks a check against the DNA. Ends included, the CDR3 has 14 residues. The V gene's germline CDR1 is SNHLY and CDR2 FYNNEI. The CDR3 is CASSSSRGQDEQFF.

The chain uses TRBV5-1 and TRBJ1-2; D perhaps matches TRBD1 (6 bases). V lost 3 bases and J lost 3, with 18 bases in between. The CDR3 consists of 16 residues. Germline V gives CDR1 SGHRS, CDR2 YFSETQ. The CDR3 reads CASSSPWAGDDYGYTF. CDR3 bases: TGCGCCAGCAGCTCCCCCTGGGCAGGGGACGACTATGGCTACACCTTC.

The chain couples TRBV25-1 to TRBJ1-6, with a tentative D call TRBD1 (6 bases). The CDR3 has 16 residues. CDR1 is MGHDK and CDR2 is SYGVNS in the germline V gene. V lost 0 bases and J lost 6, with 12 bases in between. The CDR3 region has the DNA TGTGCCAGCAGTGAATATGGGGGCAACAGTAATTCACCCCTCCACTTT. This encodes CASSEYGGNSNSPLHF.

V and J are TRBV27 and TRBJ2-5, with 10 positions matching TRBD2. The CDR3 extends over 15 amino acids. In germline, CDR1 is MNHEY, CDR2 SMNVEV (reference sequence). V was clipped by 2 bases and J by 4 bases; unmatched bases: 4. For the CDR3, the DNA is TGTGCCAGCAGTTTACAACTAGCGGGGCGAGAGACCCAGTACTTC. This encodes CASSLQLAGRETQYF.

The chain links TRBV12-3 or TRBV12-4 to TRBJ2-5, with a possible D match to TRBD2 (7 bases). The V and J ends lost 8 bases and 5 bases respectively, with 15 bases between them. The CDR3 has 13 residues. CDR3 residues: CASPRGGGETQYF. In DNA, the CDR3 is TGTGCCAGCCCTAGGGGGGGTGGCGAGACCCAGTACTTC.

The genes are TRBV27 and TRBJ2-2; the match to TRBD2 covers 7 bases. Germline CDR1 is MNHEY and CDR2 is SMNVEV (reference sequence). CDR3 length: 16 amino acids. The junction had 4 bases not matched to a gene; V was cut back by 3 bases and J by 0 bases. CDR3 coding DNA: TGTGCCAGCAGTTTCTTCCGGGGGGCGAACACCGGGGAGCTGTTTTTT. Translation: CASSFFRGANTGELFF.

The rearrangement joins TRBV3-1 (or the pseudogene TRBV3-2) to TRBJ2-3; 7 nucleotides agree with TRBD1. Germline CDR1 is LGHDT and CDR2 is YNNKEL (reference sequence). This CDR3 comprises 15 residues. The V segment lost 4 bases and the J segment 0 bases; nucleotides outside the gene matches: 4. The DNA for the CDR3 is TGTGCCAGCAGCCGTGGGACAGCTAGCACAGATACGCAGTATTTT. Translation gives CASSRGTASTDTQYF.

V is TRBV6-5 and J is TRBJ2-1; 12 bases map to TRBD2. The J segment lost 7 bases and the V segment lost 2 bases, leaving 3 bases of the junction unmatched. This CDR3 spans 15 amino acids. Germline lookup yields CDR1 MNHEY and CDR2 SVGAGI. The DNA of the CDR3 is TGTGCCAGCAGTTACGGGACTAGCGGGCAAAATGAGCAGTTCTTC. It codes for CASSYGTSGQNEQFF.

The V gene is TRBV19, the J gene TRBJ1-5; D unclear. Looked up from germline, CDR1 is LNHDA and CDR2 is SQIVND (reference sequence). The V gene lost 7 bases and the J gene lost 6 bases, with 19 bases spanning the gap. The CDR3 contains 15 residues. CDR3 bases: TGTGCCAGTACCCAACGAGGGCAGGCCACTCAGCCCCAGCATTTT. Amino acid sequence: CASTQRGQATQPQHF.

The chain links TRBV19 to TRBJ2-5; 12 bases map to TRBD2. Germline V gene sequence: CDR1 LNHDA, CDR2 SQIVND (reference sequence). The CDR3 extends over 15 amino acids. Unmatched junction bases numbered 6, after V lost 9 bases and J lost 1 base. The CDR3 nucleotides read TGTGCCAGCGGACTAGCGGGACCAAGCCAAGAGACCCAGTACTTC. Residues: CASGLAGPSQETQYF.

The V gene is TRBV6-6, the J gene TRBJ1-5; D unclear. Germline values: CDR1 MNHNY, CDR2 SVGAGI (reference sequence). There are 15 residues in the CDR3. Trimming left V 1 base short and J 3 bases short, with 10 bases between. The CDR3 nucleotides read TGTGCCAGCAGTTACTTAGCCCAGCTCAATCAGCCCCAGCATTTT. Protein sequence: CASSYLAQLNQPQHF.

The CDR3 sequence: CASSSPQGARPEQFF. DNA of the CDR3: TGTGCCAGCAGTTCCCCCCAGGGGGCGCGGCCCGAGCAGTTCTTC. The V call is TRBV27, the J call TRBJ2-1; the match to TRBD1 covers 8 bases. There are 15 residues in the CDR3. J was trimmed by 10 bases and V by 4 bases; bases with no gene match: 12. CDR1 and CDR2 (germline): MNHEY, SMNVEV (reference sequence).

J is TRBJ2-7 and V is TRBV30, with TRBD2 matching over 8 bases. V lost 5 bases, J lost 2 bases, and 11 bases stayed unmatched. The CDR3 spans 15 residues. From germline, CDR1 is GTSNPN and CDR2 SVGIG (reference sequence). The CDR3 DNA sequence: TGTGCCTGGGTCGAAGCGGGGGCTCCTACCTACGAGCAGTACTTC. This gives the protein CAWVEAGAPTYEQYF. Full variable domain (missing parts from reference TRBV30 and TRBJ2-7): SQTIHQWPATLVQPVGSPLSLECTVEGTSNPNLYWYRQAAGRGLQLLFYSVGIGQISSEVPQNLSASRPQDRQFILSSKKLLLSDSGFYLCAWVEAGAPTYEQYFGPGTRLTVT.

This clone was picked up a small number of times. This chain uses TRBV5-4 with TRBJ2-7; D possibly corresponds to TRBD1 (6 bases). Per the germline V gene, CDR1 is SGHNT and CDR2 is YYREEE (reference sequence). This CDR3 spans 13 amino acids. Trimming left V 4 bases short and J 2 bases short, with 10 bases between. The CDR3 DNA reads TGTGCCAGCAGCCAAAGGGACACCTACGAGCAGTACTTC. Protein product: CASSQRDTYEQYF.